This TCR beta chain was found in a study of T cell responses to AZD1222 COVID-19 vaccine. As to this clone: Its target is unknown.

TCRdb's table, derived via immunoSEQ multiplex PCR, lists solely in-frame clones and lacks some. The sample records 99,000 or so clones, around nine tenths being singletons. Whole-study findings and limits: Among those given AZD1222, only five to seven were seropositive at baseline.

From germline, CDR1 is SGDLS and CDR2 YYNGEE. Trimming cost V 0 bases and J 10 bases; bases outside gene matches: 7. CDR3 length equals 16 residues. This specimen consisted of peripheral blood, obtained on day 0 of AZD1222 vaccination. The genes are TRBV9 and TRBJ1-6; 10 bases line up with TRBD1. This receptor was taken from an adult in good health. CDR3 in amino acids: CASSVGDRGSLSPLHF. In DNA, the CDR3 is TGTGCCAGCAGCGTAGGGGACAGGGGATCCCTCTCACCCCTCCACTTT.